The clone carrying this TCR beta chain occurred many times. TCRdb re-called the RACE reads through MiXCR, storing one row per CDR3 protein. This table holds 340,000 or so distinct CDR3 sequences, under 8% found once. Time point specified: patch test 1, 2 weeks after DPC sensitization. Treatment defined: therapeutic diphenylcyclopropenone sensitization with weekly scalp DPC. This sample was taken from a study of human T cells and chemical hapten exposure. This receptor was taken from a woman younger than 35 with alopecia areata. Some clones in this sample may be carry-over from other donors' samples. Material: whole blood, obtained in connection with sensitization to the hapten diphenylcyclopropenone (DPC).

DNA of the CDR3: TGTGCCAGCAGACGGGGACAGGGCGTTTACGGCTACACCTTC. Translated: CASRRGQGVYGYTF. The chain recombines TRBV6-5 with TRBJ1-2; 9 bases match TRBD1. The CDR3 is 14 residues long. Germline V gene sequence: CDR1 MNHEY, CDR2 SVGAGI. The V gene end was trimmed by 6 bases and the J gene end by 8 bases; junction bases not matched to a gene: 10.